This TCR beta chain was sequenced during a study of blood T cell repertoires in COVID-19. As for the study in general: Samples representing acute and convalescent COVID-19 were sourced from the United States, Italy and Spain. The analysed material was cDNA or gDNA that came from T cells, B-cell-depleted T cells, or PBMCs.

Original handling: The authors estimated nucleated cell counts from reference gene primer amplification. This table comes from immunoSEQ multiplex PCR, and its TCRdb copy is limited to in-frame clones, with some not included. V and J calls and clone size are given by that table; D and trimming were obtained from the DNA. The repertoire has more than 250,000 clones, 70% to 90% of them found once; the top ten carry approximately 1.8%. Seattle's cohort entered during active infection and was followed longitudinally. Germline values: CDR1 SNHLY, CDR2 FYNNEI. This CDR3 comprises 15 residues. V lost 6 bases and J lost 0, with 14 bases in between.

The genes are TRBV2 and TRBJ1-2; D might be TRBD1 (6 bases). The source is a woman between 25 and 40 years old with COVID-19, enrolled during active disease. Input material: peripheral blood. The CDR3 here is CASSQQGSANYGYTF. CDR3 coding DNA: TGTGCCAGCAGCCAACAGGGATCGGCTAACTATGGCTACACCTTC.